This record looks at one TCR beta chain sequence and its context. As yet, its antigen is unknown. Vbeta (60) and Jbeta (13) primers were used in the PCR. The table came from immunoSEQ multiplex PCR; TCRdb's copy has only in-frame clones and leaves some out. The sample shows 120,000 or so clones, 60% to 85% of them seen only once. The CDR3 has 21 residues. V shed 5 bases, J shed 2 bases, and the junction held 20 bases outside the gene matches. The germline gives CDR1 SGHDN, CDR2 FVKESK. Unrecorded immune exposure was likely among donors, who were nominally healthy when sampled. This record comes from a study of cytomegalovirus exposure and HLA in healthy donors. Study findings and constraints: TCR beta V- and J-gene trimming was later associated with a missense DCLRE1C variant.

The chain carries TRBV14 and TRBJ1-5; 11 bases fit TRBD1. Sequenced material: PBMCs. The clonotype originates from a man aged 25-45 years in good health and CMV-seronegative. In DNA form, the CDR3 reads TGTGCCAGCAGCTCCAGTACCAGCAGGCGGACAGGGGGCATCGGCAATCAGCCCCAGCATTTT. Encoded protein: CASSSSTSRRTGGIGNQPQHF.